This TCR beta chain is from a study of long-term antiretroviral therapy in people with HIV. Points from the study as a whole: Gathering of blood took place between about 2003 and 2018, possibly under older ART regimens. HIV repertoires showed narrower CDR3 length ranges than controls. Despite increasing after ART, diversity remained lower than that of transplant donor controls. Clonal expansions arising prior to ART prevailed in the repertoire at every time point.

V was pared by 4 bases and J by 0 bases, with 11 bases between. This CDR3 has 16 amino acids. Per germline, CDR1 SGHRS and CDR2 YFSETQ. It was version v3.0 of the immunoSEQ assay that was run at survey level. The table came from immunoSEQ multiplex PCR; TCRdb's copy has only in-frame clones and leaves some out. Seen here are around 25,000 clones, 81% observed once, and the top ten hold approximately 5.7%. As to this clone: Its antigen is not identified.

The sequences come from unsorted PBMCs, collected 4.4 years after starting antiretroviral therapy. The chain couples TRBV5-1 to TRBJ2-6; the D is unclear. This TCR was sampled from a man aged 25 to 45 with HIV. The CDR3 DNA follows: TGCGCCAGCAGCAACAAACTGACCTCTGGGGCCAACGTCCTGACTTTC. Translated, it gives CASSNKLTSGANVLTF.